The rows below give T cell receptor beta chains drawn from one sample of a study of Tregs in tolerant kidney transplant recipients. Libraries were prepared by immunoSEQ multiplex PCR; TCRdb keeps only in-frame clonotypes and omits some of them. The sample lists about 52,000 clones, about nine tenths occurring once. Sequences were derived from CD8+ T cells from blood (PBMCs), sampled 24 months after the transplant. The receptors derive from a human patient who received a combined kidney and bone marrow transplant. The graft donor may account for some of the T cells. CDR3s include the opening cysteine and the closing phenylalanine or tryptophan. Each record gives: J gene, V gene, D gene, clone size, CDR3 protein, CDR3 DNA. D genes are given only for firm matches. Rows may omit the clone size; those that give it use once, few, many or a size class.

>TRBJ2-1|TRBV27|.|once
CASSFPYNEQFF
TGTGCCAGCAGTTTCCCGTACAATGAGCAGTTCTTC
>TRBJ2-7|TRBV9|TRBD1|.
CASSDDRGSHEQYF
TGTGCCAGCAGCGACGACAGGGGGTCCCACGAGCAGTACTTC
>TRBJ2-1|TRBV7-3|TRBD2|once
CASSLRELWREGDNEQFF
TGTGCCAGCAGCTTAAGGGAGTTGTGGCGGGAGGGCGATAATGAGCAGTTCTTC
>TRBJ2-7|TRBV11-2|.|.
CASSLAPARTYEQYF
TGTGCCAGCAGCTTAGCTCCCGCGCGGACCTACGAGCAGTACTTC
>TRBJ1-1|TRBV6-1|.|.
CASKIVMRNTEAFF
TGTGCCAGCAAAATCGTGATGAGAAACACTGAAGCTTTCTTT
>TRBJ2-1|TRBV7-9|TRBD1|.
CASSPWDRVYEQFF
TGTGCCAGCAGCCCTTGGGACAGGGTTTATGAGCAGTTCTTC
>TRBJ2-7|TRBV13|TRBD1|.
CASSAGTGSYEQYF
TGTGCCAGCAGCGCCGGGACAGGGTCTTACGAGCAGTACTTC
>TRBJ2-5|TRBV29-1|TRBD1|.
CSVGDRVGETQYF
TGCAGCGTTGGGGACAGGGTCGGGGAGACCCAGTACTTC
>TRBJ2-3|TRBV19|.|.
CASSIDLSPGETTDTQYF
TGTGCCAGTAGTATAGATCTCTCCCCGGGAGAAACAACAGATACGCAGTATTTT
>TRBJ2-1|TRBV9|TRBD2|.
CASSLRLAGNNEQFF
TGTGCCAGCAGCTTACGATTAGCGGGTAACAATGAGCAGTTCTTC
>TRBJ2-5|TRBV11-3|TRBD2|.
CASSLGGGPGETQYF
TGTGCCAGCAGCTTAGGGGGAGGGCCTGGAGAGACCCAGTACTTC
>TRBJ1-5|TRBV5-5|TRBD1|.
CASSPQGARGNQPQHF
TGTGCCAGCAGTCCACAGGGGGCGCGAGGCAATCAGCCCCAGCATTTT
>TRBJ2-7|TRBV9|TRBD1|once
CASSHGQGEYEQYF
TGTGCCAGCAGTCACGGACAGGGAGAGTACGAGCAGTACTTC
>TRBJ2-7|TRBV2|.|.
CARKEFGYEQYF
TGTGCCAGAAAGGAGTTTGGCTACGAGCAGTACTTC
>TRBJ2-3|TRBV29-1|TRBD2|.
CSVLGMGGNSPTDTQYF
TGCAGCGTATTGGGAATGGGGGGGAACTCGCCCACAGATACGCAGTATTTT
>TRBJ1-1|TRBV15|.|.
CATSSPRRAESEAFF
TGTGCCACCAGCAGTCCCCGGAGGGCGGAGAGTGAAGCTTTCTTT
>TRBJ1-5|TRBV2|TRBD1|.
CASSERQGRDQPQHF
TGTGCCAGCAGTGAAAGACAGGGTCGGGATCAGCCCCAGCATTTT
>TRBJ1-1|TRBV27|.|.
CASSPVLNTEAFF
TGTGCCAGCAGCCCGGTTTTGAACACTGAAGCTTTCTTT
>TRBJ2-1|TRBV19|.|.
CASSPKLGAAGSYNEQFF
TGTGCCAGTAGTCCCAAATTGGGGGCGGCCGGCTCCTACAATGAGCAGTTCTTC
>TRBJ2-7|TRBV6-5|.|.
CASSPGLGEQYF
TGTGCCAGCAGCCCAGGGTTGGGGGAGCAGTACTTC
>TRBJ1-1|TRBV9|.|.
CASSAKRAPEAFF
TGTGCCAGCAGCGCGAAGAGGGCACCTGAAGCTTTCTTT
>TRBJ2-1|TRBV7-3|TRBD2|.
CASSLKGDSGGGSSYNEQFF
TGTGCCAGCAGCTTAAAAGGAGATAGCGGGGGCGGGAGCTCCTACAATGAGCAGTTCTTC
>TRBJ2-7|TRBV19|.|.
CASSIGRGYEQYF
TGTGCCAGTAGTATTGGGAGGGGGTACGAGCAGTACTTC
>TRBJ2-7|TRBV11-3|.|.
CASSSLEAGYEQYF
TGTGCCAGCAGCTCCCTCGAAGCGGGCTACGAGCAGTACTTC
>TRBJ1-4|TRBV30|.|.
CAWSAVREKLFF
TGTGCCTGGAGTGCGGTGCGGGAAAAACTGTTTTTT
>TRBJ1-1|TRBV9|TRBD1|.
CASSVEGGQPNAEAFF
TGTGCCAGCAGCGTAGAGGGGGGACAGCCGAACGCTGAAGCTTTCTTT
>TRBJ1-2|TRBV9|TRBD1|.
CASSVGRQGVNYGYTF
TGTGCCAGCAGCGTAGGTCGGCAGGGGGTTAACTATGGCTACACCTTC
>TRBJ1-2|TRBV30|.|once
CAWSPTADGYTF
TGTGCCTGGAGTCCCACCGCGGATGGCTACACCTTC
>TRBJ1-3|TRBV5-1|.|.
CASSSTGVSGNTIYF
TGCGCCAGCAGCTCCACGGGGGTCTCTGGAAACACCATATATTTT